The 26 T cell receptor beta chains reported below all come from one sample, sequenced in a study of identical twins. TCRdb used MiXCR to reprocess the 5' RACE reads, holding one entry per CDR3 protein. The table lists more than 600,000 distinct CDR3 sequences, about 20% of them singletons. This same sample was also part of a study on T cells expressing NK-cell markers.

Sequenced: PBMCs. The receptors come from a woman aged 18-30 years in good health.

The rearrangement uses TRBV7-8 and TRBJ2-7; 10 positions match TRBD1. The CDR3 loop spans 17 amino acids. From germline, CDR1 is SGHVS and CDR2 FQNEAQ. Germline trimming cut 2 bases from V and 4 bases from J; bases unmatched to any gene: 11. For the CDR3, the DNA is TGTGCCAGCAGCTTAACTTTTGCCGGGACAGGGGCTTACGAGCAGTACTTC. Translation: CASSLTFAGTGAYEQYF.

The sample holds a few counts of this clonotype. CDR3 coding DNA: TGTGCCAGCAGCCCGCGGGGGACCCCCACAGATACGCAGTATTTT. It translates to CASSPRGTPTDTQYF. This chain uses TRBV12-3 or TRBV12-4 with TRBJ2-3; 7 bases are a match to TRBD2. The V gene end was trimmed by 6 bases and the J gene end by 2 bases; junction bases not matched to a gene: 8. The CDR3 extends over 15 amino acids.

This clonotype was detected only a few times. The chain is built from TRBV9 and TRBJ1-2, with D maybe TRBD1 (5 bases). Germline V gene lookup returns CDR1 SGDLS and CDR2 YYNGEE. Trimming took 4 bases from V and 5 from J, leaving 15 bases between them. This CDR3 is 14 amino acids long. CDR3 region: CASSLLGADYGYTF. The CDR3 region has the DNA TGTGCCAGCAGCCTCCTAGGGGCGGATTATGGCTACACCTTC. Full variable domain (missing parts from reference TRBV9 and TRBJ1-2): DSGVTQTPKHLITATGQRVTLRCSPRSGDLSVYWYQQSLDQGLQFLIQYYNGEERAKGNILERFSAQQFPDLHSELNLSSLELGDSALYFCASSLLGADYGYTFGSGTRLTVV.

In this sample, this clonotype turned up many times. J is TRBJ1-3 and V is TRBV6-1, with D unclear. The CDR3 totals 16 residues. Trimming shortened V by 1 base and J by 0 bases, and 10 bases separated the two germline ends. Germline V gene data show CDR1 as MNHNS and CDR2 as SASEGT. CDR3 sequence: CASSEGYRSSGNTIYF. The CDR3 region has the DNA TGTGCCAGCAGTGAAGGGTACAGAAGCTCTGGAAACACCATATATTTT.

This clonotype showed up just a few times. The chain is built from TRBV4-3 and TRBJ2-3; D gene ambiguous. This CDR3 has 16 residues. Between the trimmed V and J ends, which lost 3 bases and 0 bases, there was a span of 13 bases. Germline V CDR1 and CDR2: LGHNA, YSLEER. CDR3 DNA sequence: TGCGCCAGCAGCCAGGGTGCTTCGTTTAGCACAGATACGCAGTATTTT. Residues: CASSQGASFSTDTQYF.

The V call is TRBV5-6, the J call TRBJ1-5, with D maybe TRBD1 (5 bases). From germline, CDR1 is SGHDT and CDR2 YYEEEE. This CDR3 has 13 amino acids. The V end lost 2 bases, the J end lost 4 bases, and 7 bases lay between the germline ends. This CDR3 reads CASSFRVNQPQHF. In DNA form, the CDR3 reads TGTGCCAGCAGCTTCAGGGTTAATCAGCCCCAGCATTTT.

A few counts support this clonotype. The chain joins TRBV6-5 to TRBJ2-7, with D perhaps given as TRBD1 or TRBD2 (5 bases each). The CDR3 is 11 amino acids. Germline-derived CDR1 and CDR2 are MNHEY and SVGAGI. The ends were cut back, 7 bases at V and 6 bases at J, with 10 bases in the middle. The CDR3 sequence is CASTDGTEQYF. In nucleotides, the CDR3 is TGTGCCAGCACTGACGGGACCGAGCAGTACTTC.

This clonotype was observed a handful of times. This chain uses TRBV2 with TRBJ2-1; the match to TRBD2 covers 7 bases. Germline CDR1 and CDR2: SNHLY and FYNNEI. The CDR3 consists of 16 residues. V shed 3 bases and J 9 bases; nucleotides not matched to a gene: 14. The CDR3 is CASSDPGGSSLSEQFF. CDR3 DNA sequence: TGTGCCAGCAGTGATCCAGGCGGGAGCTCGCTGAGTGAGCAGTTCTTC.

This chain links TRBV20-1 with TRBJ2-1, with D perhaps matching TRBD2 (5 bases). The CDR3 consists of 15 residues. From germline, CDR1 is DFQATT and CDR2 SNEGSKA (reference sequence). V dropped 0 bases and J dropped 5 bases, with 14 bases sitting between them. The CDR3, as DNA: TGCAGTGCTAGAGATCCGGCGGGTGTCGACAATGAGCAGTTCTTC. It is translated as CSARDPAGVDNEQFF.

This clonotype has a handful of counts. This chain connects TRBV9 to TRBJ2-5, with 9 bases fitting TRBD1. With 0 bases clipped from V and 4 bases from J, the junction kept 4 bases outside the gene matches. CDR3 size: 15 residues. Germline V lookup: CDR1 SGDLS, CDR2 YYNGEE. The CDR3 nucleotides read TGTGCCAGCAGCGTAGCAGGACAGGGGTCAGAGACCCAGTACTTC. Translating it yields CASSVAGQGSETQYF.

The V and J genes are TRBV5-4 and TRBJ1-2; tentative D call: TRBD1 (5 bases). The CDR3 totals 11 residues. CDR1 and CDR2 (germline): SGHNT, YYREEE (reference sequence). V gave up 7 bases and J gave up 6 bases, with 10 bases separating them. CDR3 DNA: TGTGCCAGCTCCGGGACGGATGGCTACACCTTC. It encodes CASSGTDGYTF. Drawing the rest from reference TRBV5-4 and TRBJ1-2, the complete variable domain is ETGVTQSPTHLIKTRGQQVTLRCSSQSGHNTVSWYQQALGQGPQFIFQYYREEENGRGNFPPRFSGLQFPNYSSELNVNALELDDSALYLCASSGTDGYTFGSGTRLTVV.

The CDR3 loop reads CASSPDAGEQYF. The CDR3 DNA sequence: TGTGCCAGCAGTCCCGATGCGGGCGAGCAGTACTTC. The chain joins TRBV12-3 or TRBV12-4 to TRBJ2-7, with D maybe TRBD2 (5 bases). Deletions cut 5 bases from V and 6 bases from J, with 11 bases between. CDR3 length equals 12 residues.

The chain joins TRBV5-1 to TRBJ1-4; no reliable D call. Germline CDR1 and CDR2: SGHRS and YFSETQ. V lost 0 bases to trimming and J lost 7 bases, with 10 bases between them. This CDR3 comprises 14 residues. The CDR3 sequence: CASSLARGSEKLFF. CDR3 sequence (DNA): TGCGCCAGCAGCTTGGCCAGAGGGAGTGAAAAACTGTTTTTT. The full variable domain, in which reference TRBV5-1 and TRBJ1-4 provide the parts outside the CDR3, is KAGVTQTPRYLIKTRGQQVTLSCSPISGHRSVSWYQQTPGQGLQFLFEYFSETQRNKGNFPGRFSGRQFSNSRSEMNVSTLELGDSALYLCASSLARGSEKLFFGSGTQLSVL.

A few counts support this clonotype. V is TRBV7-2 and J is TRBJ2-3; D gene unclear. V was clipped by 5 bases and J by 3 bases, with 9 bases between them. From germline, CDR1 is SGHTA and CDR2 FQGNSA. The CDR3 has 13 residues. This CDR3 is CASSTPNTDTQYF. The CDR3 bases are TGTGCCAGCAGCACTCCCAATACAGATACGCAGTATTTT.

This clonotype was observed at least ten times. This chain links TRBV5-6 with TRBJ2-1; TRBD1 matches at 8 bases. V lost 3 bases and J lost 12; bases outside the gene matches: 2. The CDR3 has 11 amino acids. Germline CDR1 is SGHDT and CDR2 is YYEEEE. The CDR3 DNA is TGTGCCAGCAGCTGGGGGACAGGGCAGTTCTTC. Residues: CASSWGTGQFF.

This sequence joins TRBV5-1 and TRBJ2-1; 13 nucleotides align to TRBD2. Germline-derived CDR1 and CDR2 are SGHRS and YFSETQ. The CDR3 is 15 residues long. Trimming at V came to 4 bases and at J to 7 bases, leaving 5 bases not matched to a gene. The CDR3 reads CASSQTSGGMNEQFF. The CDR3 DNA reads as TGCGCCAGCAGCCAGACTAGCGGGGGGATGAATGAGCAGTTCTTC.

The chain couples TRBV27 to TRBJ2-4, with D perhaps matching TRBD1 (5 bases). This CDR3 spans 13 amino acids. CDR1 MNHEY and CDR2 SMNVEV come from the germline V gene (reference sequence). Trimming shortened V by 3 bases and J by 8 bases, and 11 bases separated the two germline ends. Written as DNA, the CDR3 is TGTGCCAGCAGTTTTCGGACATGTGACATTCAGTACTTC. This codes for CASSFRTCDIQYF.

V and J are TRBV10-1 and TRBJ1-2, with D hard to call. The CDR3 sequence is 12 residues long. V lost 3 bases and J 8 bases, leaving 10 bases between the germline ends. Germline assignment: CDR1 WNHNN and CDR2 SYGVQD (reference sequence). The CDR3 nucleotides are TGCGCCAGCAGTGACCCCGGGCAAGGCTACACCTTC. Translation: CASSDPGQGYTF.

This clonotype has more than one count but fewer than ten. Possible read error: a much larger clone is one base away. The rearrangement uses TRBV12-3 or TRBV12-4 and TRBJ2-5; D unresolved. The CDR3 covers 10 residues. The CDR3 bases are TGTGCCAGAAGTTTGGAGACCCAGTACTTC. Translation: CARSLETQYF.

This clonotype was seen more than once but under ten times. The chain has TRBV5-6 and TRBJ2-7; no firm D call. Germline-derived CDR1 and CDR2 are SGHDT and YYEEEE. V gave up 0 bases and J gave up 3 bases, with 13 bases separating them. The CDR3 has 15 residues. CDR3 in amino acids: CASSLEVGRNYEQYF. The CDR3 nucleotides read TGTGCCAGCAGCTTGGAGGTCGGCAGGAACTACGAGCAGTACTTC.

The chain is built from TRBV4-3 and TRBJ1-1; D is unclear. The CDR3 covers 15 residues. Trimming shortened V by 0 bases and J by 1 base, and 9 bases separated the two germline ends. From germline, CDR1 is LGHNA and CDR2 YSLEER. Here the CDR3 DNA reads TGCGCCAGCAGCCAAGATACGGGCAGGAACACTGAAGCTTTCTTT. Its translation: CASSQDTGRNTEAFF.

The chain uses TRBV20-1 and TRBJ1-1, with 10 positions matching TRBD1. CDR1 is DFQATT and CDR2 is SNEGSKA in the germline V gene (reference sequence). The CDR3 is 15 residues long. The ends lost 3 bases at V and 5 bases at J; junction bases unmatched: 9. CDR3 coding DNA: TGCAGTGCTAGGGACAGGGGGATGAGTTTAACTGAAGCTTTCTTT. This sequence encodes CSARDRGMSLTEAFF.

This clonotype was counted between two and nine times. The chain employs TRBV6-1 and TRBJ2-2; 9 positions match TRBD2. The CDR3 is 14 amino acids. Trimming at V came to 5 bases and at J to 7 bases, leaving 5 bases not matched to a gene. Germline V gene sequence: CDR1 MNHNS, CDR2 SASEGT. CDR3 residues: CASSRTSVGGELFF. The CDR3 DNA reads TGTGCCAGCAGTAGGACTAGCGTAGGCGGGGAGCTGTTTTTT.

V gene TRBV4-3 combines with J gene TRBJ1-2; no clear D. V lost 1 base to trimming and J lost 4 bases, with 7 bases between them. The CDR3 runs to 13 residues. CDR1 and CDR2 (germline): LGHNA, YSLEER. CDR3 amino acids: CASSQVLTYGYTF. The CDR3 nucleotides read TGCGCCAGCAGCCAAGTCTTGACCTATGGCTACACCTTC.

This clonotype was recorded a few times. The rearrangement uses TRBV5-1 and TRBJ2-5, with D uncertain. Deletions cut 1 base from V and 2 bases from J, with 12 bases between. CDR3 length: 15 amino acids. The germline V gene encodes CDR1 SGHRS and CDR2 YFSETQ. CDR3 loop: CASSLLGSRQETQYF. The DNA of the CDR3 is TGCGCCAGCAGCTTGTTGGGGTCGAGGCAAGAGACCCAGTACTTC.

The chain couples TRBV29-1 to TRBJ2-3; no clear D. The germline V gene has CDR1 SQVTM and CDR2 ANQGSEA. This CDR3 is built from 13 residues. The V end lost 4 bases, the J end lost 2 bases, and 10 bases lay between the germline ends. Written as DNA, the CDR3 is TGCAGCGTTGTGGCTCTCCTCACAGATACGCAGTATTTT. The encoded protein is CSVVALLTDTQYF.